The rows below give T cell receptor beta chains drawn from one sample of a study of sequential checkpoint blockade in melanoma. TCRdb's table, derived via immunoSEQ multiplex PCR, lists solely in-frame clones and lacks some. The data show 3,500 to 4,500 clones, roughly three fifths seen once. The specimen was CD8+ T cells sorted from blood (inferred from file names), collected from a patient given nivolumab and ipilimumab in sequence. Every receptor here comes from a human donor with melanoma. Both conserved end residues are part of each CDR3. A D gene is named only where the DNA matches it firmly. Rows may omit the clone size; those that give it use once, few, many or a size class.

D	V	J	size	CDR3	DNA
TRBD1	TRBV4-2	TRBJ2-7	few	CASSHRTGGSIDYEQYF	TGTGCCAGCAGCCATCGGACAGGGGGCTCGATAGACTACGAGCAGTACTTC
NA	TRBV15	TRBJ2-6	NA	CATSRDGSGANVLTF	TGTGCCACCAGCAGAGACGGCTCTGGGGCCAACGTCCTGACTTTC
TRBD1	TRBV19	TRBJ2-7	NA	CASSEGQGAFEQYF	TGTGCCAGTTCGGAAGGGCAGGGGGCGTTCGAGCAGTACTTC
NA	TRBV5-1	TRBJ1-1	NA	CASTPPLVGGGETEAFF	TGCGCCAGCACTCCCCCTCTAGTGGGCGGGGGGGAGACTGAAGCTTTCTTT
NA	TRBV5-6	TRBJ2-7	few	CASSSIGVHEQYF	TGTGCCAGCAGCTCCATAGGGGTCCACGAGCAGTACTTC
NA	TRBV15	TRBJ1-1	NA	CATSRDGQINTEAFF	TGTGCCACCAGCAGAGATGGGCAGATAAACACTGAAGCTTTCTTT
TRBD1	TRBV6-4	TRBJ2-3	NA	CASSDGTGDGTDTQYF	TGTGCCAGCAGTGACGGGACAGGGGACGGCACAGATACGCAGTATTTT
NA	TRBV6-5	TRBJ1-1	NA	CASSLMTGGGTEAFF	TGTGCCAGCAGTTTAATGACAGGTGGAGGCACTGAAGCTTTCTTT
NA	TRBV19	TRBJ1-3	once	CASSMAVGSGNTIYF	TGTGCCAGTAGTATGGCGGTGGGCTCTGGAAACACCATATATTTT
NA	TRBV29-1	TRBJ2-3	few	CSVGGSTPTDTQYF	TGCAGCGTTGGCGGCAGTACACCAACAGATACGCAGTATTTT
TRBD1	TRBV6-5	TRBJ1-5	NA	CASSSGQGGVQPQHF	TGTGCCAGCAGCTCGGGACAGGGAGGAGTTCAGCCCCAGCATTTT
NA	TRBV18	TRBJ2-1	NA	CASSPPTSNEQFF	TGTGCCAGCTCACCACCGACTAGTAATGAGCAGTTCTTC
TRBD2	TRBV5-5	TRBJ2-7	NA	CASSFHGTSGVYEQYF	TGTGCCAGCAGCTTCCACGGGACTAGCGGGGTGTACGAGCAGTACTTC
NA	TRBV29-1	TRBJ2-1	NA	CSVQAALLEGNEQFF	TGCAGCGTTCAAGCGGCACTCCTGGAGGGCAATGAGCAGTTCTTC
NA	TRBV7-6	TRBJ2-5	NA	CASSLETQYF	TGTGCCAGCAGCCTCGAGACCCAGTACTTC
NA	TRBV6-1	TRBJ1-5	NA	CASISRRNSNQPQHF	TGTGCCAGCATAAGTAGGAGAAATAGCAATCAGCCCCAGCATTTT
TRBD2	TRBV9	TRBJ2-7	NA	CASSVGGREVYEQYF	TGTGCCAGCAGCGTAGGTGGGCGGGAGGTGTACGAGCAGTACTTC
NA	TRBV29-1	TRBJ1-2	NA	CSVDGLNYGYTF	TGCAGCGTTGACGGACTCAACTATGGCTACACCTTC
TRBD1	TRBV19	TRBJ1-1	NA	CASKDSDRGHTEAFF	TGTGCCAGTAAGGACTCCGACAGGGGGCACACTGAAGCTTTCTTT